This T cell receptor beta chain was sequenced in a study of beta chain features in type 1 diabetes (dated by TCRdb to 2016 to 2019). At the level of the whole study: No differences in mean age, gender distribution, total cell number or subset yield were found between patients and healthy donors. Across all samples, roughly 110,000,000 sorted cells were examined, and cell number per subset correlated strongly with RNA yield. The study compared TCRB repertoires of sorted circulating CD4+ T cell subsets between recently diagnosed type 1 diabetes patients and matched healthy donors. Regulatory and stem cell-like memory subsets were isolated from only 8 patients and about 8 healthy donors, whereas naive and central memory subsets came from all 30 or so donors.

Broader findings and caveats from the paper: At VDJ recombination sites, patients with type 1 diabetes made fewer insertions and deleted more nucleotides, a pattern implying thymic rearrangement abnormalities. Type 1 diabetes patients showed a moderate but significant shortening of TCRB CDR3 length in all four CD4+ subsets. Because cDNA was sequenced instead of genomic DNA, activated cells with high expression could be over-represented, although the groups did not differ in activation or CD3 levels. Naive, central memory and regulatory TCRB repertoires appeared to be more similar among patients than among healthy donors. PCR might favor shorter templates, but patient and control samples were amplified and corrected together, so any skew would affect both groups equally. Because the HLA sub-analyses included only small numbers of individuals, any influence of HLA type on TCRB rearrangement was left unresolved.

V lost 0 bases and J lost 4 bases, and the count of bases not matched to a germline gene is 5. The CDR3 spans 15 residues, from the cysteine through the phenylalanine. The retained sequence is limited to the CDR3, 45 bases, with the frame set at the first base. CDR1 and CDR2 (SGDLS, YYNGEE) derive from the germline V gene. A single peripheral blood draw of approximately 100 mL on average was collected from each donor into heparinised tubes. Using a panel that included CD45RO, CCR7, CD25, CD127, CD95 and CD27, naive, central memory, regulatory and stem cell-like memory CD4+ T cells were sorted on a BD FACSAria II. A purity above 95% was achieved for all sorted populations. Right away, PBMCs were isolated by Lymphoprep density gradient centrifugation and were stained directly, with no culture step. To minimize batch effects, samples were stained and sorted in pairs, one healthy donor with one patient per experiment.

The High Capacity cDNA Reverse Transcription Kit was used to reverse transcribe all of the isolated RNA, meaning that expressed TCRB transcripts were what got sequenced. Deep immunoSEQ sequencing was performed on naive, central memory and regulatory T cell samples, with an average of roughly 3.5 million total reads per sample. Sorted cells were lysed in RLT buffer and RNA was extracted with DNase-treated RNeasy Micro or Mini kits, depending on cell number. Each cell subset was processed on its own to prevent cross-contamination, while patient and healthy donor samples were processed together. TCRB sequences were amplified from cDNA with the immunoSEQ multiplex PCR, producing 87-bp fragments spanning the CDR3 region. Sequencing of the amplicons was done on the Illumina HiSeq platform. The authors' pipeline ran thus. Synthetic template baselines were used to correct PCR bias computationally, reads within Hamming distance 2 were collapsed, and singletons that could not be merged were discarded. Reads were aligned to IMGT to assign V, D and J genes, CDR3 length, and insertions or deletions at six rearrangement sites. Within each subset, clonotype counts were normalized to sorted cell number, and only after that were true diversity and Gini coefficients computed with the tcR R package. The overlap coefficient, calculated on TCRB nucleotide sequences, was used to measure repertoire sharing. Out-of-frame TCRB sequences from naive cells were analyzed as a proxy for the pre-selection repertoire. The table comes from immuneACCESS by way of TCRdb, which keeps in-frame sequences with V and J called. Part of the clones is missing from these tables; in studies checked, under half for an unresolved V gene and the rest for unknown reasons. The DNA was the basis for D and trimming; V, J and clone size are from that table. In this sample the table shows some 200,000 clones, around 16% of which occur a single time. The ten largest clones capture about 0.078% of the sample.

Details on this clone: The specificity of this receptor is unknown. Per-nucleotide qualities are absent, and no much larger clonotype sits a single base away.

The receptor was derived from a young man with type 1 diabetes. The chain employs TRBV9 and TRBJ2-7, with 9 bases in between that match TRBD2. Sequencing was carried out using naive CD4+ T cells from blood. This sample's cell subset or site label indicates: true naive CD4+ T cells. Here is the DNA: TGTGCCAGCAGCGTAGCTGGCGGGAGGGCGTACGAGCAGTACTTC. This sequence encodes CASSVAGGRAYEQYF.